This is a list of T cell receptor beta chains from one sample in a study of blood T cell repertoires in COVID-19. The repertoire was sequenced with immunoSEQ multiplex PCR; TCRdb's copy has only in-frame clones and lacks some. This table holds 200,000 to 300,000 clones, about 85% found once. The sequencing input was peripheral blood. The source of these receptors is a man aged 60 to 69 with acute or convalescent COVID-19. Both conserved end residues are part of each CDR3. Each record gives: D gene, clone size, J gene, V gene, CDR3 DNA, CDR3 protein. The D gene is left open where the match is weak. Size tells how often a clone was seen (once, few, many) or the class of an expanded clone, and some rows leave it out.

D gene: .; clone size: .; J gene: TRBJ1-6; V gene: TRBV7-2; CDR3 DNA: TGTGCCAGCAGCTTAGTAGCGACGAGCTCCTATAATTCACCCCTCCACTTT; CDR3 protein: CASSLVATSSYNSPLHF
D gene: TRBD1; clone size: .; J gene: TRBJ2-7; V gene: TRBV18; CDR3 DNA: TGTGCCAGCTCACTTAACTCAGGGGGCTACGAGCAGTACTTC; CDR3 protein: CASSLNSGGYEQYF
D gene: .; clone size: .; J gene: TRBJ2-5; V gene: TRBV27; CDR3 DNA: TGTGCCAGCAGTCCAGGGGCCAGGGAGACCCAGTACTTC; CDR3 protein: CASSPGARETQYF
D gene: .; clone size: .; J gene: TRBJ2-7; V gene: TRBV6-5; CDR3 DNA: TGTGCCAGCAGTTACATAAGAGCGGGTTACGAGCAGTACTTC; CDR3 protein: CASSYIRAGYEQYF
D gene: TRBD2; clone size: .; J gene: TRBJ2-1; V gene: TRBV11-3; CDR3 DNA: TGTGCCAGCAGCTCGGGGGGTTACAATGAGCAGTTCTTC; CDR3 protein: CASSSGGYNEQFF
D gene: TRBD1; clone size: .; J gene: TRBJ1-2; V gene: TRBV6-1; CDR3 DNA: TGTGCCAGCAGTGTGGCAGGGGGCCCCCTGTCCTATGGCTACACCTTC; CDR3 protein: CASSVAGGPLSYGYTF
D gene: TRBD1; clone size: few; J gene: TRBJ1-4; V gene: TRBV27; CDR3 DNA: TGTGCCAGCAGCCAACAGGGGAACAGGGGTGAAAAACTGTTTTTT; CDR3 protein: CASSQQGNRGEKLFF
D gene: TRBD2; clone size: .; J gene: TRBJ2-7; V gene: TRBV19; CDR3 DNA: TGTGCCAGTAGTATCGCGGGGGGCAGTGAGCAGTACTTC; CDR3 protein: CASSIAGGSEQYF
D gene: TRBD1; clone size: .; J gene: TRBJ2-5; V gene: TRBV25-1; CDR3 DNA: TGTGCCAGCATACCCCCGGGACAGAAAGAGACCCAGTACTTC; CDR3 protein: CASIPPGQKETQYF
D gene: .; clone size: few; J gene: TRBJ1-3; V gene: TRBV7-9; CDR3 DNA: TGTGCCAGCAGCTTCGGGGGTGTCATGGATGGAAACACCATATATTTT; CDR3 protein: CASSFGGVMDGNTIYF
D gene: TRBD1; clone size: .; J gene: TRBJ2-7; V gene: TRBV10-2; CDR3 DNA: TGCGCCAGCAGTGAGTGGACAGGGGGTTACGAGCAGTACTTC; CDR3 protein: CASSEWTGGYEQYF
D gene: .; clone size: .; J gene: TRBJ2-3; V gene: TRBV7-9; CDR3 DNA: TGTGCCAGCAGCTCCTACAGGTCCGATACGCAGTATTTT; CDR3 protein: CASSSYRSDTQYF
D gene: TRBD1; clone size: .; J gene: TRBJ2-7; V gene: TRBV23-1; CDR3 DNA: TGCGCCAGCAGTCACCGTCGTAGAACAGGGGGCTCCTACGAGCAGTACTTC; CDR3 protein: CASSHRRRTGGSYEQYF
D gene: .; clone size: .; J gene: TRBJ1-2; V gene: TRBV5-1; CDR3 DNA: TGCGCCAGCAGCTTGGACGGCAGGGTAACGAGTGGCTACACCTTC; CDR3 protein: CASSLDGRVTSGYTF
D gene: .; clone size: once; J gene: TRBJ2-4; V gene: TRBV19; CDR3 DNA: TGTGCCAGTAGTAGGGGAAGGCAGGGCGAATCTATTCAGTACTTC; CDR3 protein: CASSRGRQGESIQYF
D gene: .; clone size: once; J gene: TRBJ1-1; V gene: TRBV7-2; CDR3 DNA: TGTGCCAGCAGCTTAGGAGGGTTGAACACTGAAGCTTTCTTT; CDR3 protein: CASSLGGLNTEAFF
D gene: .; clone size: .; J gene: TRBJ2-1; V gene: TRBV5-4; CDR3 DNA: TGTGCCAGCAGCTTAGTAATAGACAATGAGCAGTTCTTC; CDR3 protein: CASSLVIDNEQFF
D gene: .; clone size: .; J gene: TRBJ1-4; V gene: TRBV10-3; CDR3 DNA: TGTGCCATCAGTGCCACGGGAGGAGAAAAACTGTTTTTT; CDR3 protein: CAISATGGEKLFF
D gene: .; clone size: .; J gene: TRBJ2-3; V gene: TRBV7-2; CDR3 DNA: TGTGCCAGCAAGGACTACCTAGGAGATACGCAGTATTTT; CDR3 protein: CASKDYLGDTQYF
D gene: .; clone size: .; J gene: TRBJ1-5; V gene: TRBV19; CDR3 DNA: TGTGCCAGTAGTATAGACGGGGTACGGCCCCAGCATTTT; CDR3 protein: CASSIDGVRPQHF
D gene: .; clone size: .; J gene: TRBJ1-4; V gene: TRBV28; CDR3 DNA: TGTGCCAGCAGTCGGACAGTTGAAAAACTGTTTTTT; CDR3 protein: CASSRTVEKLFF
D gene: .; clone size: .; J gene: TRBJ2-5; V gene: TRBV5-4; CDR3 DNA: TGTGCCAGCAGCTTGGCCGGCGGGAAGACCCAGTACTTC; CDR3 protein: CASSLAGGKTQYF
D gene: .; clone size: .; J gene: TRBJ2-3; V gene: TRBV29-1; CDR3 DNA: TGCAGCGCCCAAACCTTAGCGGTGCGCACAGATACGCAGTATTTT; CDR3 protein: CSAQTLAVRTDTQYF
D gene: TRBD1; clone size: .; J gene: TRBJ1-2; V gene: TRBV29-1; CDR3 DNA: TGCAGCGCAACGGGACAGGGGAATGGCTACACCTTC; CDR3 protein: CSATGQGNGYTF
D gene: .; clone size: .; J gene: TRBJ1-4; V gene: TRBV6-1; CDR3 DNA: TGTGCCAGCAGTGAATTTTCCGCTGGAGGAGGGGAAAAACTGTTTTTT; CDR3 protein: CASSEFSAGGGEKLFF
D gene: TRBD1; clone size: .; J gene: TRBJ1-5; V gene: TRBV11-2; CDR3 DNA: TGTGCCAGCAGCTTAGACGAGGGGGCAATGCAGCCCCAGCATTTT; CDR3 protein: CASSLDEGAMQPQHF
D gene: .; clone size: .; J gene: TRBJ1-1; V gene: TRBV19; CDR3 DNA: TGTGCCAGTAGTCCCTGGGGAGAGTTCATGAACACTGAAGCTTTCTTT; CDR3 protein: CASSPWGEFMNTEAFF
D gene: .; clone size: .; J gene: TRBJ2-3; V gene: TRBV19; CDR3 DNA: TGTGCCAGTAGTGGAAAGAGGCTTGGGACAGATACGCAGTATTTT; CDR3 protein: CASSGKRLGTDTQYF
D gene: TRBD2; clone size: .; J gene: TRBJ2-1; V gene: TRBV7-3; CDR3 DNA: TGTGCCAGCAGCCCTAGCGGCAGCTCCTACAATGAGCAGTTCTTC; CDR3 protein: CASSPSGSSYNEQFF
D gene: .; clone size: once; J gene: TRBJ1-6; V gene: TRBV9; CDR3 DNA: TGTGCCAGCAGCGTAGAGGGACTAAATTCACCCCTCCACTTT; CDR3 protein: CASSVEGLNSPLHF
D gene: TRBD2; clone size: .; J gene: TRBJ2-2; V gene: TRBV11-2; CDR3 DNA: TGTGCCACGCCCCCGGGCAGCGGGAGGGTCGGGGAGCTGTTTTTT; CDR3 protein: CATPPGSGRVGELFF
D gene: TRBD1; clone size: .; J gene: TRBJ1-5; V gene: TRBV19; CDR3 DNA: TGTGCCAGTAGTAGACCGGGACAGGGGTACCAGCCCCAGCATTTT; CDR3 protein: CASSRPGQGYQPQHF
D gene: TRBD2; clone size: .; J gene: TRBJ2-2; V gene: TRBV7-8; CDR3 DNA: TGTGCCAGCAGCTTACCCCGCGGGAGGGAGGGCACCGGGGAGCTGTTTTTT; CDR3 protein: CASSLPRGREGTGELFF
D gene: .; clone size: .; J gene: TRBJ2-1; V gene: TRBV4-1; CDR3 DNA: TGCGCCAGCAGCCCCGCCGGTTACAATGAGCAGTTCTTC; CDR3 protein: CASSPAGYNEQFF
D gene: TRBD1; clone size: .; J gene: TRBJ2-7; V gene: TRBV14; CDR3 DNA: TGTGCCAGCAGCCAAGGGACAGGGCCCTACGAGCAGTACTTC; CDR3 protein: CASSQGTGPYEQYF
D gene: .; clone size: .; J gene: TRBJ1-6; V gene: TRBV28; CDR3 DNA: TGTGCCAGCAGCTCCGGGACTTATAATTCACCCCTCCACTTT; CDR3 protein: CASSSGTYNSPLHF
D gene: .; clone size: few; J gene: TRBJ2-5; V gene: TRBV5-1; CDR3 DNA: TGCGCCAGCAGCTTGGGGGGGACTTCGGCGCATGGGGGCCAGTACTTC; CDR3 protein: CASSLGGTSAHGGQYF
D gene: TRBD1; clone size: once; J gene: TRBJ1-1; V gene: TRBV18; CDR3 DNA: TGTGCCAGCTCACCAGACAGGGTAAACACTGAAGCTTTCTTT; CDR3 protein: CASSPDRVNTEAFF
D gene: .; clone size: .; J gene: TRBJ2-1; V gene: TRBV6-2/TRBV6-3; CDR3 DNA: TGTGCCAGCAGTGCGAGAAGCAATGAGCAGTTCTTC; CDR3 protein: CASSARSNEQFF
D gene: .; clone size: .; J gene: TRBJ2-2; V gene: TRBV24-1; CDR3 DNA: TGTGCCACCAGTGATTCTAGTATCCCCGGGGAGCTGTTTTTT; CDR3 protein: CATSDSSIPGELFF
D gene: .; clone size: few; J gene: TRBJ1-6; V gene: TRBV30; CDR3 DNA: TGTGCCTGGAGCCTTTTCCCTGGAGGTTTGGGTTCACCCCTCCACTTT; CDR3 protein: CAWSLFPGGLGSPLHF
D gene: .; clone size: few; J gene: TRBJ2-3; V gene: TRBV24-1; CDR3 DNA: TGTGCCACCAGCAGGGCAGGGACAGATACGCAGTATTTT; CDR3 protein: CATSRAGTDTQYF
D gene: TRBD1; clone size: .; J gene: TRBJ2-5; V gene: TRBV2; CDR3 DNA: TGTGCCAGCGACGACAGGGGAAAGACCCAGTACTTC; CDR3 protein: CASDDRGKTQYF
D gene: .; clone size: .; J gene: TRBJ2-7; V gene: TRBV7-4; CDR3 DNA: TGTTCACCGCGGCAGGAGGGGGCAGTTCGCGAGCAGTACTTC; CDR3 protein: CSPRQEGAVREQYF
D gene: .; clone size: few; J gene: TRBJ2-5; V gene: TRBV7-8; CDR3 DNA: TGTGCCAGCAGCTACCTAGGGGGGGGAGACCAAGAGACCCAGTACTTC; CDR3 protein: CASSYLGGGDQETQYF
D gene: TRBD2; clone size: once; J gene: TRBJ2-1; V gene: TRBV7-2; CDR3 DNA: TGTGCCGCAGACTCCTTTCTAGCGGGATATGAGCAGTTCTTC; CDR3 protein: CAADSFLAGYEQFF
D gene: TRBD1; clone size: .; J gene: TRBJ1-1; V gene: TRBV5-6; CDR3 DNA: TGTGCCAGCAGCCGGACAGGGGGCGGTAACACTGAAGCTTTCTTT; CDR3 protein: CASSRTGGGNTEAFF
D gene: TRBD1; clone size: .; J gene: TRBJ1-2; V gene: TRBV14; CDR3 DNA: TGTGCCAGCAGCCAAGGAGACAGGGGGCCCTATGGCTACACCTTC; CDR3 protein: CASSQGDRGPYGYTF
D gene: .; clone size: .; J gene: TRBJ1-1; V gene: TRBV7-9; CDR3 DNA: TGTGCCAGCAGCTTACAGGGGTGGGTCACTGAAGCTTTCTTT; CDR3 protein: CASSLQGWVTEAFF
D gene: TRBD1; clone size: .; J gene: TRBJ1-5; V gene: TRBV4-1; CDR3 DNA: TGCGCCAGCAGCCAACCGGGACAGAGCAATCAGCCCCAGCATTTT; CDR3 protein: CASSQPGQSNQPQHF